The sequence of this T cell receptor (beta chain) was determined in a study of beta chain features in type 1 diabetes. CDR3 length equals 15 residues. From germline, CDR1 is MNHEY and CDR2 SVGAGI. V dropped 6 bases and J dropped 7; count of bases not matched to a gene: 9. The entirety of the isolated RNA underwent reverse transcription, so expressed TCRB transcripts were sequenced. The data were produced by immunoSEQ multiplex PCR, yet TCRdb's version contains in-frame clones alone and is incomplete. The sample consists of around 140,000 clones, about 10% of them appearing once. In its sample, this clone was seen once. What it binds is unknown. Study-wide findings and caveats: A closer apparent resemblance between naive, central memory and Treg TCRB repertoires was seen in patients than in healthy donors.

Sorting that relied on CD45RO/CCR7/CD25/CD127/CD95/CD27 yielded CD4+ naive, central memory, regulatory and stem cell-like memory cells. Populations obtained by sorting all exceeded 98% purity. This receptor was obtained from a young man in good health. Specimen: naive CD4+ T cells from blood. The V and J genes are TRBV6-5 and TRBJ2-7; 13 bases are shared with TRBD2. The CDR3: CASSQGTSGVGEQYF. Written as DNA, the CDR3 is TGTGCCAGCAGCCAGGGGACTAGCGGGGTGGGTGAGCAGTACTTC.